There are many counts of the clone carrying this T cell receptor beta chain. What it binds is not known. This specimen belongs to a study of blood T cells in healthy people across ages. Findings of the study overall: Researchers deemed the diversity estimates from one million T cells underestimates.

Through a sample-barcoded 5' primer and a J-beta primer mix, a second PCR was run for roughly 6 to 12 cycles. Carrying 12 random nucleotides, a template-switch adaptor labeled each individual cDNA molecule. In TCRdb, the 5' RACE reads were re-called with MiXCR into one record per CDR3 protein. The sample yields hundreds of thousands of distinct CDR3 sequences, 46% seen once. Germline V gives CDR1 MGHDK, CDR2 SYGVNS. This CDR3 has 13 residues. Between the trimmed V and J ends, which lost 2 bases and 3 bases, there was a span of 8 bases. The chain is built from TRBV25-1 and TRBJ2-7, with D perhaps matching TRBD1 (6 bases). The sample taken for sequencing was blood. The TCR comes from a man at least 80 years old in good health. The CDR3 sequence: CASSEVRGYEQYF. As DNA, the CDR3 is TGTGCCAGCAGTGAAGTCAGGGGCTACGAGCAGTACTTC.